This TCR beta chain was captured in a study of cytomegalovirus exposure and HLA in healthy donors. This CDR3 is 17 amino acids long. With 0 bases removed from V and 4 bases from J, the gap between germline ends came to 18 bases. The germline V gene encodes CDR1 SGHRS and CDR2 YFSETQ. Overall study results and limits: Researchers reported that a few CMV-associated chains were confirmed in vitro as CMV antigen-specific. Cytomegalovirus association was assigned to some 160 TCR beta chains. A link between a missense DCLRE1C variant and TCR beta V- and J-gene trimming emerged from a later analysis. TCR beta sequences reportedly predicted most subjects' HLA-A and HLA-B alleles accurately.

The PCR used 60 Vbeta and 13 Jbeta primers. Profiled with immunoSEQ multiplex PCR; TCRdb holds only in-frame clones, not every one. The sample contains fewer than 130,000 clones, approximately 70% of which appear only once. In the case of this clone: The antigen is unknown.

The origin of this receptor is a man in his forties or fifties in good health and CMV-seropositive. The chain uses TRBV5-1 and TRBJ2-3; D may be TRBD2 (7 bases). Input material: PBMCs. This CDR3 is CASSLEGREAGADTQYF. As DNA, the CDR3 is TGCGCCAGCAGCTTGGAGGGTCGGGAGGCAGGGGCAGATACGCAGTATTTT.